Described below is a single T cell receptor (beta chain) sequence and its context. As yet, its antigen is unknown. This CDR3 region has 13 residues. Germline CDR1 and CDR2: ENHRY and SYGVKD. Trimming pared 2 bases from V and 4 bases from J, leaving 8 bases between. Cell sorting was applied to PBMCs, and CD4+ and CD8+ T cells were collected. RNA, once extracted, was reverse transcribed into cDNA for use as the sequencing template. This table comes from immunoSEQ multiplex PCR, and its TCRdb copy is limited to in-frame clones, with some not included. Counted here are 170,000 or so clones, around 50% occurring once; the ten biggest clones make up about 15%. The sample is drawn from a study of CD8+ T cells in alopecia areata. About the research overall: Tofacitinib treatment spanned 6 to 18 months, with 6 months off drug afterward.

Regarding the study as a whole: The study found TCR sharing across patients less clear than in mice, possibly for HLA reasons.

The material was CD4+ T cells sorted from blood, obtained at week 0. This chain joins TRBV10-3 and TRBJ1-2; the D gene is possibly TRBD1 (5 bases). This sequence was found in a human donor with alopecia areata. The DNA for the CDR3 is TGTGCCATCAGTGAGCCGGGACTCTATGGCTACACCTTC. Its translation: CAISEPGLYGYTF.